What follows are 15 T cell receptor beta chains derived from one specimen sequenced in a study of cytomegalovirus exposure and HLA in healthy donors. A multiplex PCR was run with 60 Vbeta primers and 13 Jbeta primers. The assay was immunoSEQ multiplex PCR, and TCRdb's table has in-frame clones only and misses some. Of roughly 150,000 clones detected, 82% appear once; the ten largest clones hold 5% to 7.5%. The source material was PBMCs. Receptors were obtained from a woman between 45 and 60 years old in good health and CMV-seropositive.

On this clone: Other DNA sequences in this specimen translate into the identical CDR3. V gene TRBV12-5 combines with J gene TRBJ1-5; D unclear. Germline V lookup: CDR1 LGHNT, CDR2 FRNRAP. The germline V and J ends were trimmed by 2 bases and 6 bases, with 5 bases remaining between them. The CDR3 is 12 amino acids. CDR3 bases: TGTGCTAGTGGTTTGTCCGGTCAGCCCCAGCATTTT. Translation gives CASGLSGQPQHF. The full variable domain, its missing parts supplied by reference TRBV12-5 and TRBJ1-5, is DARVTQTPRHKVTEMGQEVTMRCQPILGHNTVFWYRQTMMQGLELLAYFRNRAPLDDSGMPKDRFSAEMPDATLATLKIQPSEPRDSAVYFCASGLSGQPQHFGDGTRLSIL.

This chain joins TRBV12-5 and TRBJ1-2, with 9 bases lining up with TRBD1. With 1 base clipped from V and 7 bases from J, the junction kept 4 bases outside the gene matches. The CDR3 covers 14 residues. CDR1 LGHNT and CDR2 FRNRAP come from the germline V gene. CDR3: CASGLGGTGFGYTF. As DNA, the CDR3 is TGTGCTAGTGGTTTGGGTGGGACAGGGTTTGGCTACACCTTC.

This clone has only a few counts. V gene TRBV7-2 combines with J gene TRBJ2-7, with D uncertain. The CDR3 sequence is 12 residues long. The V end lost 5 bases, the J end lost 0 bases, and 5 bases lay between the germline ends. Germline CDR1 and CDR2: SGHTA and FQGNSA. The CDR3 DNA reads as TGTGCCAGCAGCATCAGCTCCTACGAGCAGTACTTC. Translation: CASSISSYEQYF.

This clone was counted once. The CDR3 nucleotides read TGCAGCGTTTGGAGGGCCGGGGAGCTGTTTTTT. It specifies CSVWRAGELFF. The chain is built from TRBV29-1 and TRBJ2-2; D possibly corresponds to TRBD2 (6 bases). Trimming removed 5 bases at V and 6 bases at J, with 7 bases between. Germline V CDR1 and CDR2: SQVTM, ANQGSEA. This CDR3 comprises 11 residues.

The chain combines TRBV7-8 with TRBJ2-3; TRBD2 aligns across 7 bases. Per germline, CDR1 SGHVS and CDR2 FQNEAQ. Trimming took 5 bases from V and 1 from J; bases not matched to a gene: 3. There are 14 residues in the CDR3. The CDR3 is CASSGGGRTDTQYF. The CDR3 DNA reads as TGTGCCAGCAGCGGCGGGGGACGCACAGATACGCAGTATTTT. Together with reference TRBV7-8 and TRBJ2-3, the CDR3 gives the full variable domain: GAGVSQSPRYKVAKRGQDVALRCDPISGHVSLFWYQQALGQGPEFLTYFQNEAQLDKSGLPSDRFFAERPEGSVSTLKIQRTQQEDSAVYLCASSGGGRTDTQYFGPGTRLTVL.

The V and J genes are TRBV13 and TRBJ1-1; 7 bases map to TRBD1. The germline gives CDR1 PRHDT, CDR2 FYEKMQ (reference sequence). The CDR3 spans 17 residues. Trimming removed 5 bases from V and 0 bases from J; junction bases left unmatched: 12. CDR3 amino acids: CASSPKGGFPLNTEAFF. The CDR3 coding sequence is TGTGCCAGCAGCCCCAAAGGGGGCTTTCCCTTGAACACTGAAGCTTTCTTT. Drawing the rest from reference TRBV13 and TRBJ1-1, the complete variable domain is AAGVIQSPRHLIKEKRETATLKCYPIPRHDTVYWYQQGPGQDPQFLISFYEKMQSDKGSIPDRFSAQQFSDYHSELNMSSLELGDSALYFCASSPKGGFPLNTEAFFGQGTRLTVV.

V and J are TRBV19 and TRBJ2-5, with 11 nucleotides matching TRBD1. Per germline, CDR1 LNHDA and CDR2 SQIVND (reference sequence). Unmatched junction bases numbered 14, after V lost 9 bases and J lost 11 bases. The CDR3 spans 14 residues. As DNA, the CDR3 is TGTGCCAGCCGGGACAGGGGGACATATGGAGAGCAGTACTTC. Protein: CASRDRGTYGEQYF.

The rearrangement links TRBV4-2 to TRBJ2-7, with TRBD2 matching over 9 bases. The CDR3 length is 15 residues. J lost 4 bases, V lost 0 bases, and 4 bases had no gene match. Germline CDR1 and CDR2: LGHNA and YNFKEQ. The CDR3 here is CASSQDGTSSYEQYF. CDR3 DNA: TGTGCCAGCAGCCAAGACGGGACTAGCTCTTACGAGCAGTACTTC.

The genes are TRBV9 and TRBJ1-4, with D tentatively TRBD1 (6 bases). The V gene lost 3 bases and the J gene lost 0 bases, with 12 bases spanning the gap. This CDR3 has 16 residues. Germline loops: CDR1 SGDLS, CDR2 YYNGEE. In DNA form, the CDR3 reads TGTGCCAGCAGCGCCAGACCAGGGGCAACTAATGAAAAACTGTTTTTT. It codes for CASSARPGATNEKLFF.

In nucleotides, the CDR3 is TGTGCCAGCAGCGTAGCTGGCGGGAACACTGAAGCTTTCTTT. Its translation is CASSVAGGNTEAFF. The V and J genes are TRBV9 and TRBJ1-1, with no clear D. This CDR3 is built from 14 residues. V lost 0 bases and J lost 1, with 7 bases in between. Germline V gene sequence: CDR1 SGDLS, CDR2 YYNGEE.

The chain has TRBV21-1 and TRBJ2-7; the table's TRBD1 call for D was not verified on the DNA. TRBV21-1 is designated a pseudogene. The CDR3 extends over 16 amino acids. The CDR3 nucleotides are TGTGCCAGCAGCAAGCGACAGGGGGCGACACAATACGAGCAGTACTTC. Translating it yields CASSKRQGATQYEQYF.

This clone was observed a handful of times. The chain employs TRBV11-2 and TRBJ2-5, with TRBD1 as a possible D gene (5 bases). Deletions cut 3 bases from V and 2 bases from J, with 7 bases between. From germline, CDR1 is SGHAT and CDR2 FQNNGV. This CDR3 is 13 amino acids long. CDR3 amino acids: CASSFGAQETQYF. The CDR3, as DNA: TGTGCCAGCAGCTTTGGGGCTCAAGAGACCCAGTACTTC.

The chain couples TRBV11-2 to TRBJ2-7, with D hard to call. The CDR3 consists of 15 residues. CDR1 SGHAT and CDR2 FQNNGV come from the germline V gene. V gave up 1 base and J gave up 2 bases, with 12 bases separating them. DNA for the CDR3: TGTGCCAGCAGCTTAGCGTTTACAGATACCTACGAGCAGTACTTC. As protein: CASSLAFTDTYEQYF.

This clone showed up just once. J is TRBJ1-6 and V is TRBV5-3; D call uncertain. TRBV5-3 is an ORF for which the function is uncertain. The CDR3 is 14 amino acids. Trimming removed 5 bases at V and 4 bases at J, with 10 bases between. The CDR3 coding sequence is TGTGCCAGAAGGCCCGCAGGTTATAATTCACCCCTCCACTTT. This translates into CARRPAGYNSPLHF.

This clone was seen a single time. The chain has TRBV7-6 and TRBJ2-1; 7 positions agree with TRBD2. Germline V lookup: CDR1 SGHVS, CDR2 FNYEAQ. With 3 bases clipped from V and 2 bases from J, the junction kept 10 bases outside the gene matches. This CDR3 is 17 amino acids long. Here the CDR3 DNA reads TGTGCCAGCAGCTTGAGGGCTGGTAGCGGGCCCTACAATGAGCAGTTCTTC. Translating it yields CASSLRAGSGPYNEQFF.